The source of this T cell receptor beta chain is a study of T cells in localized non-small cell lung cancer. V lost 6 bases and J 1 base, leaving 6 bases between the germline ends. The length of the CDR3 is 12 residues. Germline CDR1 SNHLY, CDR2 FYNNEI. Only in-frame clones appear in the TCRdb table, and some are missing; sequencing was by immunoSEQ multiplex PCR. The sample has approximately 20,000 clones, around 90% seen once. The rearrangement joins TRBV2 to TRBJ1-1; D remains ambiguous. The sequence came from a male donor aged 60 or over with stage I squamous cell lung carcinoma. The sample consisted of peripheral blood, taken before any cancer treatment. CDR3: CASRLGNTEAFF. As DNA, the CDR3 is TGTGCCAGCAGGCTAGGGAACACTGAAGCTTTCTTT.